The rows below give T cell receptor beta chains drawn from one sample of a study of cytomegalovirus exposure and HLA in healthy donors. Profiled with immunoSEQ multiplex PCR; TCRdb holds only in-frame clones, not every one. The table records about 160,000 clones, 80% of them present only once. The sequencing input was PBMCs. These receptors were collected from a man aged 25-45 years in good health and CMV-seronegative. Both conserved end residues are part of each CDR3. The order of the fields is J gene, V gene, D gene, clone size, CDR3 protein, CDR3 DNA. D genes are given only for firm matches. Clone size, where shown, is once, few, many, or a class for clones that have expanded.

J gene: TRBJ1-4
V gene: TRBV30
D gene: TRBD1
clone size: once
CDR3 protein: CAWSYSQGIWEKLFF
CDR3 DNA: TGTGCCTGGAGTTATTCACAGGGGATTTGGGAAAAACTGTTTTTT

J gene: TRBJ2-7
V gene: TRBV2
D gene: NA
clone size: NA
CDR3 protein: CASSAGQFYEQYF
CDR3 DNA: TGTGCCAGCAGTGCGGGACAATTCTACGAGCAGTACTTC

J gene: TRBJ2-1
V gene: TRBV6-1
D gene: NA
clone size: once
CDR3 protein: CASRENSGTPLAEQFF
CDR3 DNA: TGTGCCAGCAGGGAAAACTCCGGGACACCGTTAGCTGAGCAGTTCTTC

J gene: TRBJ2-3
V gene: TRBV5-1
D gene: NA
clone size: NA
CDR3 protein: CASSLAGGLSTDTQYF
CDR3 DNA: TGCGCCAGCAGCTTGGCAGGGGGACTGAGCACAGATACGCAGTATTTT

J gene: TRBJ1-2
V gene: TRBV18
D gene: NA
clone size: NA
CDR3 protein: CASSPREQGYGYTF
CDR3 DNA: TGTGCCAGCTCACCCCGCGAACAGGGCTATGGCTACACCTTC

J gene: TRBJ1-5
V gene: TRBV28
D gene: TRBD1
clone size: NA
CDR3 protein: CASSNRGSYNQPQHF
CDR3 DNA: TGTGCCAGCAGCAACAGGGGGTCCTATAATCAGCCCCAGCATTTT

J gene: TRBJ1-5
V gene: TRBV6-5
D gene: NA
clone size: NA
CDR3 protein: CASKRTGGNQPQHF
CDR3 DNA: TGTGCCAGCAAGAGAACAGGTGGAAATCAGCCCCAGCATTTT

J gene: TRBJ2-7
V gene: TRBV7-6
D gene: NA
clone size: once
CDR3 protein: CASSVVQGGYEQYF
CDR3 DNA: TGTGCCAGCAGCGTAGTCCAGGGGGGATACGAGCAGTACTTC

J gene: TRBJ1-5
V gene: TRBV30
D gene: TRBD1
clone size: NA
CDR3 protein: CAWDRGLDQPQHF
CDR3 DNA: TGTGCCTGGGACAGGGGGCTCGATCAGCCCCAGCATTTT

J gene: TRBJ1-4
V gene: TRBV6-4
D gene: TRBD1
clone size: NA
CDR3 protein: CASSDSRDRGWTANEKLFF
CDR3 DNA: TGTGCCAGCAGTGACAGCCGGGACAGGGGGTGGACGGCTAATGAAAAACTGTTTTTT

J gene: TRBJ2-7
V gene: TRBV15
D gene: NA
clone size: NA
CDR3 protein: CATSRARWTTYAYEQYF
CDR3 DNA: TGTGCCACCAGCAGGGCGAGGTGGACAACTTACGCCTACGAGCAGTACTTC

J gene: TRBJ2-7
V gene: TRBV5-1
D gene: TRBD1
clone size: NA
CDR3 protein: CATSETGTYEQYF
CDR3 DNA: TGCGCCACCTCCGAGACAGGGACCTACGAGCAGTACTTC

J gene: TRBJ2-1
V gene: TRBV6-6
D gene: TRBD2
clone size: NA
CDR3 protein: CASSYFGGDNEQFF
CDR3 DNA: TGTGCCAGCAGTTACTTCGGGGGGGACAATGAGCAGTTCTTC

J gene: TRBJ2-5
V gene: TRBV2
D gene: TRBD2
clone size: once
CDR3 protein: CASVGLAGDQETQYF
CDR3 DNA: TGTGCCAGCGTGGGACTAGCGGGAGACCAAGAGACCCAGTACTTC

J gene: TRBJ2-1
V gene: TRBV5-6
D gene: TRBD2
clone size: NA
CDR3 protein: CASSPGLAGAYNEQFF
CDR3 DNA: TGTGCCAGCAGCCCTGGACTAGCGGGAGCCTACAATGAGCAGTTCTTC

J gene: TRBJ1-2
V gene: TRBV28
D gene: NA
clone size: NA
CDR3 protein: CASSPFPRHPAGYTF
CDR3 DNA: TGTGCCAGCAGTCCCTTCCCCCGACACCCCGCGGGCTACACCTTC

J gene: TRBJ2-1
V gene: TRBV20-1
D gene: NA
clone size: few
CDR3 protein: CSAMRDEQFF
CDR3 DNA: TGCAGTGCTATGCGAGATGAGCAGTTCTTC

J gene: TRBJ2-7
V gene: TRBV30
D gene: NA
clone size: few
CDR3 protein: CAWTKGGAGGRSYEQYF
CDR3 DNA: TGTGCCTGGACCAAGGGGGGTGCCGGGGGGCGTTCCTACGAGCAGTACTTC

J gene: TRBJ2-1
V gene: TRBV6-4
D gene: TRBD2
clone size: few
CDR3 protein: CASSDSAGPYNEQFF
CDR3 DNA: TGTGCCAGCAGTGACTCAGCGGGGCCCTACAATGAGCAGTTCTTC

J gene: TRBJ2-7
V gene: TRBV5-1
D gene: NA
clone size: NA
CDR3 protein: CASSVGMRSEQYF
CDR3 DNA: TGCGCCAGCAGCGTCGGGATGCGGAGCGAGCAGTACTTC

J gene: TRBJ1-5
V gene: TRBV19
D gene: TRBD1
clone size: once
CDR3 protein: CASRPTGGVDQPQHF
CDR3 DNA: TGTGCCAGTAGACCTACAGGGGGGGTCGATCAGCCCCAGCATTTT

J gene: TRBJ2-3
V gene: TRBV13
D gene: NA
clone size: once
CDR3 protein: CASSLQGTQYF
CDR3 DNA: TGTGCCAGCAGCTTACAGGGCACGCAGTATTTT

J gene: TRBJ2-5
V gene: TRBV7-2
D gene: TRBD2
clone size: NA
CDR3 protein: CASSLGRGGSSQETQYF
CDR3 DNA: TGTGCCAGCAGCTTAGGGCGGGGCGGGAGTAGCCAAGAGACCCAGTACTTC

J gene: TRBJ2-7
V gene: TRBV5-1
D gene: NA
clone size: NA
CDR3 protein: CASSLDRVGYEQYF
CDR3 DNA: TGCGCCAGCAGCTTGGACAGGGTCGGTTACGAGCAGTACTTC

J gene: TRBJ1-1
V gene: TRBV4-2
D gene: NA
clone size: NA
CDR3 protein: CASERVLRTEAFF
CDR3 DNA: TGTGCCAGCGAGAGGGTCCTTCGGACTGAAGCTTTCTTT

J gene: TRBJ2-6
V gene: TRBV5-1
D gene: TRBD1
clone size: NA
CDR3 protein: CASSSSGQNSGANVLTF
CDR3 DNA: TGCGCCAGCAGCTCTTCGGGACAGAACTCTGGGGCCAACGTCCTGACTTTC

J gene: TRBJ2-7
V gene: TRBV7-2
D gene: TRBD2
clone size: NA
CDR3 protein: CASRPGGSGRAYEQYF
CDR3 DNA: TGTGCCAGCAGGCCAGGGGGGAGCGGGAGGGCTTACGAGCAGTACTTC

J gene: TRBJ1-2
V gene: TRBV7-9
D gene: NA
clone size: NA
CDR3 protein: CASSLEQNYGYTF
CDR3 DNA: TGTGCCAGCAGCTTAGAACAGAATTATGGCTACACCTTC

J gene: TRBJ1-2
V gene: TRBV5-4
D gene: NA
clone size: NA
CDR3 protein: CASRRDIGEYGYTF
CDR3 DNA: TGTGCCAGCAGGAGGGACATAGGAGAATATGGCTACACCTTC

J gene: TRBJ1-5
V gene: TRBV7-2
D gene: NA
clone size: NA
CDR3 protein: CASRKWGSGSNQPQHF
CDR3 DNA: TGTGCCAGCAGAAAATGGGGCTCCGGGTCGAATCAGCCCCAGCATTTT

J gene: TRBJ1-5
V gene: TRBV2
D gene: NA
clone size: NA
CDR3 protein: CASSWEGGQPQHF
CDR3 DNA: TGTGCCAGCAGCTGGGAAGGGGGTCAGCCCCAGCATTTT

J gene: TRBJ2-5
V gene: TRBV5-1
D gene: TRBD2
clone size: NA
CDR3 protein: CASSLKGAGGTQETQYF
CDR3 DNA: TGCGCCAGCAGCTTGAAAGGGGCGGGAGGGACTCAAGAGACCCAGTACTTC

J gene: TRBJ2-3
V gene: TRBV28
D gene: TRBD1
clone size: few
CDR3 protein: CASSRPGQRTDTQYF
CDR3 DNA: TGTGCCAGCAGCCGTCCGGGACAGCGCACAGATACGCAGTATTTT

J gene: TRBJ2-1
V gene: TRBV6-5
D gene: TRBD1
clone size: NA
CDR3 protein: CASSYSAGQGVHEQFF
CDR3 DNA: TGTGCCAGCAGTTACTCGGCGGGACAGGGAGTCCATGAGCAGTTCTTC

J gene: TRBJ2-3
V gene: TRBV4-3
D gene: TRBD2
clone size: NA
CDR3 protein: CASSPGGVFADTQYF
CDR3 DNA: TGCGCCAGCAGCCCCGGGGGGGTCTTTGCAGATACGCAGTATTTT

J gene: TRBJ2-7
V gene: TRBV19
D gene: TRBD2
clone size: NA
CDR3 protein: CASSPGLGPYEQYF
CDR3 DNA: TGTGCCAGTAGTCCGGGACTAGGTCCTTACGAGCAGTACTTC

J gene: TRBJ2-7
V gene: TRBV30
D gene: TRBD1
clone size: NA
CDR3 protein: CAWSLDRGYEQYF
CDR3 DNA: TGTGCCTGGAGTTTAGACAGGGGCTACGAGCAGTACTTC

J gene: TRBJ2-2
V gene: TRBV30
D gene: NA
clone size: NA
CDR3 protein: CAWRRRGGSGELFF
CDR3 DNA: TGTGCCTGGCGGCGCAGGGGTGGGTCCGGGGAGCTGTTTTTT

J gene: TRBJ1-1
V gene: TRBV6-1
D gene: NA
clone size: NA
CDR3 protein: CASTPLELLNTEAFF
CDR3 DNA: TGTGCCAGCACCCCCCTAGAGTTACTGAACACTGAAGCTTTCTTT

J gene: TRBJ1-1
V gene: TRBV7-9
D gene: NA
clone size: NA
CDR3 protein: CASSLDGVGKAEAFF
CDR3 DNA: TGTGCCAGCAGCTTAGACGGGGTAGGAAAAGCTGAAGCTTTCTTT

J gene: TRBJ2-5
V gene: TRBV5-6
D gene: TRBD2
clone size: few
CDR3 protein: CASSELAGGQVLETQYF
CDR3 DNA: TGTGCCAGCAGCGAGCTAGCGGGGGGGCAGGTCTTGGAGACCCAGTACTTC